The next 2 T cell receptor beta chains were all read from a single sample in a study of identical twins. MiXCR was run by TCRdb on the 5' RACE reads, yielding one entry per CDR3 protein. The table records 400,000 to 550,000 distinct CDR3 sequences, less than 25% of them present only once. This same sample was also part of a study on T cells expressing NK-cell markers.

The sequencing input was CD4+ T cells sorted from blood. The receptor set was obtained from a woman in her late teens or twenties in good health.

This clonotype was observed a handful of times. The rearrangement links TRBV5-5 to TRBJ2-5; a possible D gene is TRBD2 (6 bases). The CDR3 length is 15 residues. The germline V and J ends were trimmed by 0 bases and 0 bases, with 9 bases remaining between them. Germline loops: CDR1 SGHKS, CDR2 YYEKEE (reference sequence). For the CDR3, the DNA is TGTGCCAGCAGCTTGGCGGCGGGGTACCAAGAGACCCAGTACTTC. Protein: CASSLAAGYQETQYF.

This clonotype was seen a few times. The gene calls are TRBV29-1 and TRBJ1-2; possible D gene TRBD1, 5 bases. The V gene's germline CDR1 is SQVTM and CDR2 ANQGSEA. There are 14 residues in the CDR3. Trimming left V 5 bases short and J 4 bases short, with 17 bases between. CDR3 in amino acids: CSVWGDGSGYGYTF. CDR3 sequence (DNA): TGCAGCGTTTGGGGGGACGGTAGTGGCTATGGCTACACCTTC.